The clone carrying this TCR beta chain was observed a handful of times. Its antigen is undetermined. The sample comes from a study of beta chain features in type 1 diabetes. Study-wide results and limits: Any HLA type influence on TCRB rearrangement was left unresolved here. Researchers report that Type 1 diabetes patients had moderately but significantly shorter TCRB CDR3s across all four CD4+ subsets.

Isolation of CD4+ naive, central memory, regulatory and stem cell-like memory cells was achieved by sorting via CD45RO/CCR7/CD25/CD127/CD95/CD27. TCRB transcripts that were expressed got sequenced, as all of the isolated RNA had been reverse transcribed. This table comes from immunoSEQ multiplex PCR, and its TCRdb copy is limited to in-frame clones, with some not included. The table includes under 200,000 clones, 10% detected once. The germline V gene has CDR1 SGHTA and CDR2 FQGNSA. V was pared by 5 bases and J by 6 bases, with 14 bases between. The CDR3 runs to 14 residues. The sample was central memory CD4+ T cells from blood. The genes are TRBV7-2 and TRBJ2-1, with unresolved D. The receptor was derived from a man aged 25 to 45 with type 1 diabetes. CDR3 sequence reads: CASSPSLLSNEQFF. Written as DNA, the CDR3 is TGTGCCAGCAGCCCTAGTCTATTGAGCAATGAGCAGTTCTTC.